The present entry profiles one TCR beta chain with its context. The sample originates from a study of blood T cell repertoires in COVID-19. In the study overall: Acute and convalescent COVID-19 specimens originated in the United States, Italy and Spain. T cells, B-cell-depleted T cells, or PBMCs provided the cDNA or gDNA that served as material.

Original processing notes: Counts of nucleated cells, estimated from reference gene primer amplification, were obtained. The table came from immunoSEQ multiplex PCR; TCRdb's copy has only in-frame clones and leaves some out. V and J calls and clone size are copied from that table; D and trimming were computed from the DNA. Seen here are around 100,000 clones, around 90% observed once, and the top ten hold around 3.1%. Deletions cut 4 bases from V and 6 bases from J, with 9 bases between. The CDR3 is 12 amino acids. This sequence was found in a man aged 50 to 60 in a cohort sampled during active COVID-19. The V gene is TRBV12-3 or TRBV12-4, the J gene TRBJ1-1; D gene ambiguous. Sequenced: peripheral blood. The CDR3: CASSWVEAEAFF. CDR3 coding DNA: TGTGCCAGCAGTTGGGTGGAGGCTGAAGCTTTCTTT.